A selection of T cell receptor beta chains follows, all from one sample in a study of T cell changes during pregnancy in multiple sclerosis. Method: immunoSEQ multiplex PCR; TCRdb's copy keeps in-frame clones and lacks some. This table has roughly 80,000 clones, 90% to 95% appearing once. The specimen was peripheral blood, collected before pregnancy. These receptors were taken from a female donor with multiple sclerosis, enrolled in a pregnancy study. CDR3s leave out the opening cysteine and the closing phenylalanine or tryptophan.

CDR3 length	V gene	J gene	CDR3 protein
12	TRBV6-5	TRBJ2-7	ASSFGVDAYEQY
9	TRBV20-1	TRBJ2-1	SASARDYEF
12	TRBV6-1	TRBJ1-5	ASSGTLSNQPQH
13	TRBV6-5	TRBJ2-1	ASSYGTGGYNEQF
11	TRBV27	TRBJ1-1	ASRSRVFTEAF
12	TRBV6-1	TRBJ2-7	ASSRSGHAYEQY
10	TRBV2	TRBJ2-7	ASRLAGDEQY
10	TRBV10-3	TRBJ2-2	ATDQGAGELF
11	TRBV5-5	TRBJ2-7	ASSLVGPYEQY
14	TRBV28	TRBJ2-3	ASSLGTSGRTDTQY
14	TRBV19	TRBJ2-4	ASSTGLGLAKNIQY
13	TRBV10-3	TRBJ2-3	AISESSGITDTQY
13	TRBV7-9	TRBJ2-1	ASSLPRGVGNEQF
13	TRBV6-1	TRBJ2-7	ASSEGTSGSYEQY
11	TRBV29-1	TRBJ2-1	SVVELTYNEQF
13	TRBV7-9	TRBJ2-7	ASSLDRGIRYEQY
14	TRBV19	TRBJ2-1	ASSMSGGTSYNEQF
13	TRBV2	TRBJ2-2	ASSETSGNTGELF
13	TRBV13	TRBJ2-7	ASSFNTGTGSEQY
10	TRBV30	TRBJ2-7	AWRGGTWEQY
12	TRBV29-1	TRBJ2-1	SGGGTSGYNEQF
13	TRBV27	TRBJ2-7	ASSLTASGRFEQY
12	TRBV6-5	TRBJ2-7	ASIPSGRANEQY
12	TRBV7-6	TRBJ2-7	ASSLWEFGYEQY
13	TRBV7-2	TRBJ2-1	ASSLAWSIYVEQF
12	TRBV2	TRBJ2-7	ASSGPGQSDEQY
14	TRBV13	TRBJ2-3	ASSNWTGEATDTQY
11	TRBV27	TRBJ2-7	ASSLGVQGEQY
11	TRBV7-7	TRBJ2-7	ASSPGLGYEQY
13	TRBV30	TRBJ1-5	AWSHGQGSNQPQH
13	TRBV4-2	TRBJ2-1	ASSQDGTSGNEQF
13	TRBV13	TRBJ1-2	ASSLVRQGAIGYT
12	TRBV9	TRBJ2-5	ASSSGTGLKTQY
13	TRBV5-1	TRBJ1-1	ASSRSQDRNTEAF
10	TRBV27	TRBJ2-1	ASSSPQDEQF
13	TRBV5-6	TRBJ2-5	ASSLRGQGEETQY
13	TRBV12-5	TRBJ1-3	ASGPPPEAGNTIY
12	TRBV11-3	TRBJ2-7	ASSPSEGTYEQY
11	TRBV29-1	TRBJ2-1	SVEGLDKNEQF